Listed below are T cell receptor beta chains from one sample, sequenced in a study of regulatory T cells in long-lasting Graves disease. MiXCR, run by TCRdb on the multiplex PCR reads, gives a single entry per CDR3 protein. The sample includes about 540,000 distinct CDR3 sequences, approximately 15% of them seen just once. These data were also reused for a study on T cells in Graves' hyperthyroidism and ophthalmopathy.

Here the sequenced sample was peripheral blood mononuclear cells (PBMCs), taken at new diagnosis, from a patient treated with antithyroid drugs. These receptor sequences come from a young man with Graves disease. The CDR3 runs from the conserved cysteine through the conserved F or W. The D gene is left open where the match is weak. Size values are once, few and many counts, or a class for expanded clones, and some rows have none.

size | D | J | V | CDR3 | DNA
once | TRBD1 | TRBJ2-7 | TRBV7-9 | CASIPGTDSYEQYF | TGTGCCAGTATACCCGGGACAGACTCCTACGAGCAGTACTTC
few | TRBD2 | TRBJ2-3 | TRBV6-4 | CASSEAGSPDTQYF | TGTGCCAGCAGTGAAGCGGGGAGCCCAGATACGCAGTATTTT
many | . | TRBJ2-7 | TRBV5-1 | CASSLDPAGYEQYF | TGCGCCAGCAGCTTAGATCCGGCAGGCTACGAGCAGTACTTC
many | . | TRBJ2-2 | TRBV11-2 | CASSPGLSNTGELFF | TGTGCCAGCAGCCCCGGACTATCCAACACCGGGGAGCTGTTTTTT
. | . | TRBJ2-7 | TRBV28 | CASSPDGGSPGTYEQYF | TGTGCCAGCAGCCCCGACGGGGGTTCCCCGGGGACCTACGAGCAGTACTTC
many | TRBD2 | TRBJ2-7 | TRBV29-1 | CSVEEWEGNRNEQYF | TGCAGCGTTGAGGAGTGGGAGGGTAATCGGAACGAGCAGTACTTC
few | . | TRBJ1-5 | TRBV28 | CASSLSGYYSNQPQHF | TGTGCCAGCAGTTTATCGGGGTATTATAGCAATCAGCCCCAGCATTTT
. | TRBD2 | TRBJ2-7 | TRBV10-2 | CASSESAGGAEQYF | TGCGCCAGCAGTGAGTCGGCGGGAGGAGCCGAGCAGTACTTC
few | . | TRBJ2-7 | TRBV24-1 | CATSPPPAPSYEQYF | TGTGCCACCAGTCCCCCACCCGCACCCTCCTACGAGCAGTACTTC
many | . | TRBJ1-2 | TRBV3-1 | CASSQRGRDYGYTF | TGTGCCAGCAGCCAACGAGGCAGGGACTATGGCTACACCTTC
many | TRBD2 | TRBJ2-3 | TRBV10-3 | CAIGRPGLAGGATDTQYF | TGTGCCATCGGACGCCCCGGTTTAGCGGGAGGAGCCACAGATACGCAGTATTTT
many | TRBD1 | TRBJ2-2 | TRBV11-2 | CASSLDRVGGELFF | TGTGCCAGCAGCTTGGACAGGGTCGGCGGGGAGCTGTTTTTT
many | . | TRBJ2-1 | TRBV7-2 | CASSSYHRPDQFF | TGTGCCAGCAGCTCGTACCACCGGCCGGACCAGTTCTTC
. | . | TRBJ1-1 | TRBV7-9 | CASSLRQPHTEAFF | TGTGCCAGCAGCTTAAGACAGCCACACACTGAAGCTTTCTTT
many | . | TRBJ2-7 | TRBV19 | CASSISRGGEQYF | TGTGCCAGTAGTATATCCAGGGGAGGCGAGCAGTACTTC
many | . | TRBJ2-4 | TRBV12-3/TRBV12-4 | CASSLFQGSGNIQYF | TGTGCCAGCAGTCTCTTCCAGGGCTCCGGAAACATTCAGTACTTC
. | TRBD1 | TRBJ2-5 | TRBV5-5 | CACSVGQKETQYF | TGTGCCTGCAGCGTGGGACAGAAAGAGACCCAGTACTTC
few | TRBD1 | TRBJ2-7 | TRBV18 | CASSPMGQNYEQYF | TGTGCCAGCTCACCGATGGGACAGAACTACGAGCAGTACTTC
many | . | TRBJ1-2 | TRBV6-5 | CASSYEGDYGYTF | TGTGCCAGCAGTTACGAGGGAGACTATGGCTACACCTTC
. | . | TRBJ2-3 | TRBV11-2 | CASSFIGTQYF | TGTGCCAGCAGCTTTATAGGAACGCAGTATTTT
many | TRBD2 | TRBJ2-1 | TRBV7-2 | CASSLLAGATEQFF | TGTGCCAGCAGCCTCTTAGCGGGGGCGACCGAGCAGTTCTTC
many | TRBD2 | TRBJ2-7 | TRBV30 | CAWRVLAGGEQYF | TGTGCCTGGAGGGTACTAGCGGGAGGGGAGCAGTACTTC
many | . | TRBJ2-7 | TRBV11-1 | CASSLRSKEEQYF | TGTGCCAGCAGCTTAAGGTCGAAGGAGGAGCAGTACTTC
many | TRBD2 | TRBJ2-1 | TRBV6-1 | CASSRTSGSSNEQFF | TGTGCCAGCAGTCGGACTAGCGGGAGTTCGAATGAGCAGTTCTTC
many | . | TRBJ2-3 | TRBV5-1 | CASSLGSVGTDTQYF | TGCGCCAGCAGCTTGGGTTCCGTAGGCACAGATACGCAGTATTTT
. | . | TRBJ2-7 | TRBV6-1 | CASSPEIGRNEQYF | TGTGCCAGCAGCCCTGAAATTGGACGGAACGAGCAGTACTTC
few | TRBD2 | TRBJ2-2 | TRBV6-1 | CAGLAGAPGELFF | TGTGCTGGGCTAGCGGGAGCCCCCGGGGAGCTGTTTTTT
many | TRBD2 | TRBJ2-5 | TRBV7-2 | CASKLLAGTQETQYF | TGTGCCAGCAAACTACTAGCGGGAACTCAAGAGACCCAGTACTTC
. | . | TRBJ1-5 | TRBV12-3/TRBV12-4 | CASSTRPDQPQHF | TGTGCCAGCAGTACTCGACCAGATCAGCCCCAGCATTTT
few | . | TRBJ2-5 | TRBV20-1 | CSAPEGVGGETQYF | TGCAGTGCACCCGAGGGGGTGGGGGGGGAGACCCAGTACTTC
many | . | TRBJ1-1 | TRBV20-1 | CSASGSGWATEAFF | TGCAGTGCTTCAGGGTCGGGGTGGGCCACTGAAGCTTTCTTT
many | . | TRBJ2-7 | TRBV28 | CASSTLRTQSYEQYF | TGTGCCAGCAGTACCCTCCGGACGCAGTCCTACGAGCAGTACTTC
many | . | TRBJ1-1 | TRBV5-8 | CASSLGREGTEAFF | TGTGCCAGCAGCTTGGGCAGGGAGGGGACTGAAGCTTTCTTT
many | . | TRBJ1-1 | TRBV6-7 | CASSYSLTRVTNTEAFF | TGTGCCAGCAGTTACTCGCTGACCAGGGTTACGAACACTGAAGCTTTCTTT
many | . | TRBJ2-7 | TRBV6-2/TRBV6-3 | CASSYSGSASYEQYF | TGTGCCAGCAGTTACTCAGGAAGCGCTTCCTACGAGCAGTACTTC
. | TRBD1 | TRBJ1-2 | TRBV7-9 | CASSKRTGYGYTF | TGTGCCAGCAGCAAACGGACAGGCTATGGCTACACCTTC
few | TRBD2 | TRBJ2-5 | TRBV3-1 | CASSQERAGGRLQYF | TGTGCCAGCAGCCAAGAAAGAGCGGGAGGGAGACTGCAGTACTTC
. | . | TRBJ2-7 | TRBV5-1 | CASTSGDTTYEQYF | TGCGCCAGCACATCGGGGGACACTACCTACGAGCAGTACTTC
. | . | TRBJ2-1 | TRBV29-1 | CSVEPGYNEQFF | TGCAGCGTTGAACCGGGCTACAATGAGCAGTTCTTC
. | . | TRBJ2-7 | TRBV5-5 | CASSIGPGPGYEQYF | TGTGCCAGCAGCATCGGACCCGGCCCCGGGTACGAGCAGTACTTC
many | . | TRBJ1-3 | TRBV12-3/TRBV12-4 | CASTTGLGLGNTIYF | TGTGCCAGCACAACAGGATTGGGTCTCGGAAACACCATATATTTT
many | . | TRBJ2-7 | TRBV20-1 | CSASLVAGNGEQYF | TGCAGTGCTAGTTTAGTCGCCGGGAATGGGGAGCAGTACTTC
many | TRBD1 | TRBJ1-2 | TRBV6-1 | CASSHDRAHGYTF | TGTGCCAGCAGCCACGACAGGGCCCATGGCTACACCTTC
few | . | TRBJ1-5 | TRBV12-5 | CASGRTDGQPQHF | TGTGCTAGTGGTCGGACGGACGGCCAGCCCCAGCATTTT
many | . | TRBJ2-7 | TRBV2 | CASSEGVGGQYF | TGTGCCAGCAGTGAAGGCGTGGGTGGGCAGTACTTC